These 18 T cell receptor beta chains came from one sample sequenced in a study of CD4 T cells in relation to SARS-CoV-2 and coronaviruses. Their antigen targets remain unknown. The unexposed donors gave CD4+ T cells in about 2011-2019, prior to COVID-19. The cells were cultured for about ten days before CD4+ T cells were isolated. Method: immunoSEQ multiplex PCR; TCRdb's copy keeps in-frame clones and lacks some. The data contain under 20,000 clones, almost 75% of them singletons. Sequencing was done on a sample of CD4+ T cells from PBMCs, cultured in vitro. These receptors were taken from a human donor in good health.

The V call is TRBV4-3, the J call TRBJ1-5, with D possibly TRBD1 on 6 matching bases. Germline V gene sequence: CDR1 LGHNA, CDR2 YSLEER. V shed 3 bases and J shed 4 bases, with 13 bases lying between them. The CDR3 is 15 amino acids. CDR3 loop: CASSQEGRGNQPQHF. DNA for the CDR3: TGCGCCAGCAGCCAGGAGGGCAGGGGAAATCAGCCCCAGCATTTT.

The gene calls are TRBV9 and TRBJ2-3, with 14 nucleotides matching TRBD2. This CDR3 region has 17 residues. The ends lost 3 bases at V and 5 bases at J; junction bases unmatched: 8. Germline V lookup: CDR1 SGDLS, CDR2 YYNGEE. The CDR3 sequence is CASSAGLAGGLGDTQYF. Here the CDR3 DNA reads TGTGCCAGCAGCGCTGGACTAGCGGGAGGTCTTGGAGATACGCAGTATTTT.

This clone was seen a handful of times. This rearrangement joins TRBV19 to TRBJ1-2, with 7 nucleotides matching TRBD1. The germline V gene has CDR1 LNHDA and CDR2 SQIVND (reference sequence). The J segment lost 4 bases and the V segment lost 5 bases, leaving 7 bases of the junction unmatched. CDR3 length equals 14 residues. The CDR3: CASSEGGSVYGYTF. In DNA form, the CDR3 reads TGTGCCAGTAGTGAAGGGGGCTCGGTCTATGGCTACACCTTC. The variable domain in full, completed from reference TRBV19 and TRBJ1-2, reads DGGITQSPKYLFRKEGQNVTLSCEQNLNHDAMYWYRQDPGQGLRLIYYSQIVNDFQKGDIAEGYSVSREKKESFPLTVTSAQKNPTAFYLCASSEGGSVYGYTFGSGTRLTVV.

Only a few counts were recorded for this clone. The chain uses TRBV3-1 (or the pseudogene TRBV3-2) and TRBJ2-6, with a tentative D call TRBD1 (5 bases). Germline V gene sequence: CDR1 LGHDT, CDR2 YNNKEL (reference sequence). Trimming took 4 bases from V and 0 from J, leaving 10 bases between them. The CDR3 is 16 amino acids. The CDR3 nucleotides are TGTGCCAGCAGCCCGACAGCAAACTCTGGGGCCAACGTCCTGACTTTC. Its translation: CASSPTANSGANVLTF.

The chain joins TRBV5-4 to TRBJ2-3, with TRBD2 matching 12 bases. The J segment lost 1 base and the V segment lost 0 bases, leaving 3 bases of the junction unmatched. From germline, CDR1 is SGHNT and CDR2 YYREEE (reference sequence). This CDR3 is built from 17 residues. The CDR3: CASSLVLAGGRTDTQYF. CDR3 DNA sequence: TGTGCCAGCAGCTTGGTTCTAGCGGGAGGGCGCACAGATACGCAGTATTTT.

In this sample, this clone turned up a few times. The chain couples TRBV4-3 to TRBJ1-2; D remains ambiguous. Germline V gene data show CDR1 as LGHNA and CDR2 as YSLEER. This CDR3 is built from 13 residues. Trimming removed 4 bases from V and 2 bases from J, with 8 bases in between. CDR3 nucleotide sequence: TGCGCCAGCAGCCCAGGACGGAACTATGGCTACACCTTC. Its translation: CASSPGRNYGYTF.

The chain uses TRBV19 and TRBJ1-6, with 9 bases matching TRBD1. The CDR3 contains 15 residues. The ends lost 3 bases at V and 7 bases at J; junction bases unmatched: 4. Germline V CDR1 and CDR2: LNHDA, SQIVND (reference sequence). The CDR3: CASSIGTGTNSPLHF. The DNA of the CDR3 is TGTGCCAGTAGTATCGGGACAGGGACGAATTCACCCCTCCACTTT.

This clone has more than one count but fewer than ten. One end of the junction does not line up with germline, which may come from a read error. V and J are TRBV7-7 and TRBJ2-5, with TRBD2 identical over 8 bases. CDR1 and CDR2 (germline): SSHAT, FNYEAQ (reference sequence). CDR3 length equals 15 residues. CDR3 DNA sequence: TGTGCTAGCAGCCAGTCGACTAGCGAATTGGAGACCCAGTACTTC. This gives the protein CASSQSTSELETQYF.

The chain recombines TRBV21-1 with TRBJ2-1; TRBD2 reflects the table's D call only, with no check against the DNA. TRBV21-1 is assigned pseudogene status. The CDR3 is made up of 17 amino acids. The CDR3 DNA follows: TGTGCCAGCAGCGGCCCAGGCTATCGGGGGTCTTACAATGAGCAGTTCTTC. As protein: CASSGPGYRGSYNEQFF.

CDR3: CATSRELGNNYGYTF. In nucleotides, the CDR3 is TGTGCCACCAGCAGAGAGTTAGGGAATAACTATGGCTACACCTTC. This chain links TRBV15 with TRBJ1-2; D uncertain. Germline V lookup: CDR1 LNHNV, CDR2 YYDKDF (reference sequence). Trimming pared 0 bases from V and 1 base from J, leaving 9 bases between. CDR3 length equals 15 residues.

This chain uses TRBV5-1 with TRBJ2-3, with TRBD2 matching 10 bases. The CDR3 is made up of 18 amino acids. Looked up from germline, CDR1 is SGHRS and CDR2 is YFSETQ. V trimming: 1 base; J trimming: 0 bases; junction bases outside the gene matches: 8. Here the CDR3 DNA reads TGCGCCAGCAGCTTGAGGATAGCGGGGGGCACTAGCACAGATACGCAGTATTTT. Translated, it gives CASSLRIAGGTSTDTQYF.

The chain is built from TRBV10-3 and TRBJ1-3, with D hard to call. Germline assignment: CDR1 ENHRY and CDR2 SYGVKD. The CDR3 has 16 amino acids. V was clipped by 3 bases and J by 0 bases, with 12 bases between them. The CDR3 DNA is TGTGCCATCAGTGACACCGGGTCGCTCTCTGGAAACACCATATATTTT. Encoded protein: CAISDTGSLSGNTIYF.

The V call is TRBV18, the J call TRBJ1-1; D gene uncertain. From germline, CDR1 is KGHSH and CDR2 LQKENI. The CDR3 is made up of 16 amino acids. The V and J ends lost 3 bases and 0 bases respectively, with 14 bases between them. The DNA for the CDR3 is TGTGCCAGCTCACCGAATGAAGGGATCCTGAACACTGAAGCTTTCTTT. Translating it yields CASSPNEGILNTEAFF.

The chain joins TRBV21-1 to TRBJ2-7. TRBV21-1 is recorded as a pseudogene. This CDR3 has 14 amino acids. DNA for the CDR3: TGTGCCAGCAGCAAAGGTCCAGTATGGGACGAGCAGTACTTC. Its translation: CASSKGPVWDEQYF.

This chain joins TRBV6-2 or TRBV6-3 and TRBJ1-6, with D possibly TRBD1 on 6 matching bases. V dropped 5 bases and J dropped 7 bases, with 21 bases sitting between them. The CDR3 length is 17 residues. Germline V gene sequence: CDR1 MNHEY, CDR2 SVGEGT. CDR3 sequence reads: CASSSSIGQSPNSPLHF. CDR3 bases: TGTGCCAGCAGTAGCTCCATAGGACAGTCACCGAATTCACCCCTCCACTTT.

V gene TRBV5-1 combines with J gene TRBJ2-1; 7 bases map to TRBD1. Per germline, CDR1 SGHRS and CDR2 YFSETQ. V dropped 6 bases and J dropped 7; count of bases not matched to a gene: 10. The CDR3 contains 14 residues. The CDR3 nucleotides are TGCGCCAGCATTGGGGGACAGCTTTCGAATGAGCAGTTCTTC. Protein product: CASIGGQLSNEQFF.

The CDR3 sequence: CASSPRGNGYTF. DNA for the CDR3: TGTGCCAGCTCACCGCGGGGAAACGGCTACACCTTC. The V and J genes are TRBV18 and TRBJ1-2; D call uncertain. The V end was cut by 3 bases, the J end by 8 bases, with 10 bases between. Germline CDR1 KGHSH, CDR2 LQKENI. CDR3 length: 12 amino acids.

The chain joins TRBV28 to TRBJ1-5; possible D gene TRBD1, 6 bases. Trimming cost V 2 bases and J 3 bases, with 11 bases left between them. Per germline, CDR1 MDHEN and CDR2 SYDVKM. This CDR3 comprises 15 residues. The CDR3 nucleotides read TGTGCCAGCAGTTTAGCCACAGGGAACAATCAGCCCCAGCATTTT. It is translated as CASSLATGNNQPQHF.